The 20 T cell receptor beta chains below come from one sample, sequenced in a study of a mutant IDH1 vaccine in newly diagnosed glioma. As to time point: week 35, safety follow-up. With topical imiquimod, each dose of the vaccine consisted of 300 ug of mutant IDH1 20-mer peptide. For these receptors, no antigen is known. The data were produced by immunoSEQ multiplex PCR, yet TCRdb's version contains in-frame clones alone and is incomplete. The sample has tens of thousands of clones, 85% to 90% seen once. Sample: PBMCs, taken from a glioma patient whose treatment included an IDH1 peptide vaccine. The receptor set was obtained from a woman aged 40 to 49 with glioma.

The chain is built from TRBV29-1 and TRBJ1-3, with D maybe TRBD1 (6 bases). The germline gives CDR1 SQVTM, CDR2 ANQGSEA. This CDR3 comprises 14 residues. The germline V and J ends were trimmed by 6 bases and 2 bases, with 14 bases remaining between them. CDR3 protein: CSVKQGNAGNTIYF. CDR3 coding DNA: TGCAGCGTGAAACAGGGCAACGCTGGAAACACCATATATTTT.

The V call is TRBV5-1, the J call TRBJ2-3; no clear D. Germline V gives CDR1 SGHRS, CDR2 YFSETQ. The CDR3 is 13 amino acids. V was pared by 0 bases and J by 2 bases, with 4 bases between. CDR3 nucleotides: TGCGCCAGCAGCTTGGGACCCACAGATACGCAGTATTTT. It codes for CASSLGPTDTQYF. The whole variable domain, remainder taken from reference TRBV5-1 and TRBJ2-3, is KAGVTQTPRYLIKTRGQQVTLSCSPISGHRSVSWYQQTPGQGLQFLFEYFSETQRNKGNFPGRFSGRQFSNSRSEMNVSTLELGDSALYLCASSLGPTDTQYFGPGTRLTVL.

This chain joins TRBV5-8 and TRBJ2-3, with 9 nucleotides matching TRBD1. The CDR3 loop spans 16 amino acids. The germline V gene encodes CDR1 SGHTS and CDR2 YDEGEE. V lost 4 bases to trimming and J lost 5 bases; unmatched junction nucleotides: 11. Here the CDR3 reads CASSHGQGHTVDTQYF. The CDR3 bases are TGTGCCAGCAGCCACGGACAGGGGCACACAGTAGATACGCAGTATTTT.

The chain uses TRBV2 and TRBJ2-5; D ambiguous. The CDR3 has 14 residues. V was pared by 6 bases and J by 5 bases, with 16 bases between. Per germline, CDR1 SNHLY and CDR2 FYNNEI. The CDR3 sequence is CASSAFGASETQYF. In DNA, the CDR3 is TGTGCCAGCAGCGCCTTTGGAGCCTCGGAGACCCAGTACTTC.

This clone was recorded once. The V and J genes are TRBV25-1 and TRBJ1-4, with D possibly being TRBD1 (5 bases). V was shortened by 3 bases and J by 6 bases, with 14 bases between the two germline ends. This CDR3 contains 15 residues. Germline-derived CDR1 and CDR2 are MGHDK and SYGVNS. The CDR3 region is CASSDARGYYEKLFF. The CDR3 DNA reads as TGTGCCAGCAGTGACGCTAGGGGATATTATGAAAAACTGTTTTTT.

The sample holds one count of this clone. V gene TRBV28 combines with J gene TRBJ2-5, with 12 bases that match TRBD1. Losses at the gene ends were 6 bases for V and 5 bases for J; bases not matched to a gene: 10. The CDR3 is made up of 16 amino acids. In germline, CDR1 is MDHEN, CDR2 SYDVKM. CDR3 protein: CASSKRDRGRRETQYF. The DNA for the CDR3 is TGTGCCAGCAGCAAAAGGGACAGGGGGCGCAGGGAGACCCAGTACTTC. Together with reference TRBV28 and TRBJ2-5, the CDR3 gives the full variable domain: DVKVTQSSRYLVKRTGEKVFLECVQDMDHENMFWYRQDPGLGLRLIYFSYDVKMKEKGDIPEGYSVSREKKERFSLILESASTNQTSMYLCASSKRDRGRRETQYFGPGTRLLVL.

The chain employs TRBV27 and TRBJ2-2; 10 bases are a match to TRBD2. V lost 4 bases, J lost 4 bases, and 6 bases stayed unmatched. This CDR3 is built from 16 residues. CDR1 and CDR2 from the germline V gene are MNHEY and SMNVEV (reference sequence). The CDR3 reads CASSSGLARGTGELFF. The CDR3 DNA sequence: TGTGCCAGCAGTTCGGGACTAGCGCGAGGCACCGGGGAGCTGTTTTTT.

The genes are TRBV5-1 and TRBJ1-2; 10 nucleotides line up with TRBD1. CDR1 and CDR2 (germline): SGHRS, YFSETQ. V gave up 4 bases and J gave up 6 bases; unmatched junction bases: 3. This CDR3 region has 13 residues. This CDR3 reads CASSPGQGNGYTF. The CDR3 DNA reads as TGCGCCAGCAGCCCGGGACAGGGGAATGGCTACACCTTC.

The chain links TRBV7-9 to TRBJ1-2; the D gene is possibly TRBD1 (5 bases). Trimming took 1 base from V and 5 from J, leaving 11 bases between them. Germline V CDR1 and CDR2: SEHNR, FQNEAQ (reference sequence). CDR3 length equals 14 residues. CDR3 DNA: TGTGCCAGCAGCTTAGAGGGAGGGGTGTATGGCTACACCTTC. Its translation is CASSLEGGVYGYTF. Variable domain in full (rest from reference TRBV7-9 and TRBJ1-2): DTGVSQNPRHKITKRGQNVTFRCDPISEHNRLYWYRQTLGQGPEFLTYFQNEAQLEKSRLLSDRFSAERPKGSFSTLEIQRTEQGDSAMYLCASSLEGGVYGYTFGSGTRLTVV.

The chain combines TRBV11-2 with TRBJ2-7; 8 bases line up with TRBD1. The V segment lost 8 bases and the J segment 4 bases; nucleotides outside the gene matches: 7. Germline CDR1 is SGHAT and CDR2 is FQNNGV. The CDR3 loop spans 13 amino acids. CDR3 nucleotides: TGTGCCAGCTTGGGGGACAGGCCGTACGAGCAGTACTTC. Translation: CASLGDRPYEQYF.

The chain links TRBV6-5 to TRBJ1-4; D might be TRBD1 (5 bases). Germline lookup yields CDR1 MNHEY and CDR2 SVGAGI. The germline V and J ends were trimmed by 6 bases and 7 bases, with 9 bases remaining between them. This CDR3 region has 12 residues. The CDR3 DNA reads TGTGCCAGCAGGGGGACCTCTGAAAAACTGTTTTTT. The encoded protein is CASRGTSEKLFF.

This clone appeared a single time. This chain joins TRBV5-6 and TRBJ2-5; TRBD2 aligns across 8 bases. Trimming removed 1 base from V and 3 bases from J; junction bases left unmatched: 11. CDR3 size: 17 residues. Germline V gene data show CDR1 as SGHDT and CDR2 as YYEEEE. The CDR3 DNA sequence: TGTGCCAGCAGCTTGCTTTTTAGGCGGGGGGATAAAGAGACCCAGTACTTC. This gives the protein CASSLLFRRGDKETQYF.

The chain recombines TRBV2 with TRBJ1-3; 12 nucleotides align to TRBD1. The V gene's germline CDR1 is SNHLY and CDR2 FYNNEI. Trimming took 5 bases from V and 4 from J; bases not matched to a gene: 3. The length of the CDR3 is 15 residues. DNA of the CDR3: TGTGCCAGCAGTCGGGACAGGGGGCAAGGAAACACCATATATTTT. It yields the protein CASSRDRGQGNTIYF.

This sequence joins TRBV2 and TRBJ1-5; tentatively, D is TRBD1 (5 bases). V lost 6 bases, J lost 1 base, and 13 bases lay in between. There are 15 residues in the CDR3. Germline V gene lookup returns CDR1 SNHLY and CDR2 FYNNEI. The CDR3 reads CASSGGGKSNQPQHF. The DNA for the CDR3 is TGTGCCAGCAGCGGGGGGGGGAAAAGCAATCAGCCCCAGCATTTT.

The chain combines TRBV4-1 with TRBJ1-2; 10 bases match TRBD1. V shed 4 bases, J shed 8 bases, and the junction held 10 bases outside the gene matches. This CDR3 region has 15 residues. From germline, CDR1 is MGHRA and CDR2 YSYEKL. CDR3 amino acids: CASSPTFRDRGGYTF. The CDR3 DNA reads TGCGCCAGCAGCCCCACTTTCAGGGACAGGGGAGGCTACACCTTC.

The chain employs TRBV7-2 and TRBJ2-5, with TRBD2 matching over 11 bases. Looked up from germline, CDR1 is SGHTA and CDR2 is FQGNSA. V dropped 1 base and J dropped 4; count of bases not matched to a gene: 8. The CDR3 runs 17 residues. CDR3: CASSLGLAGGVGETQYF. The DNA of the CDR3 is TGTGCCAGCAGCTTAGGCCTAGCGGGAGGAGTCGGAGAGACCCAGTACTTC.

The chain employs TRBV6-5 and TRBJ2-7; D might be TRBD1 (5 bases). This CDR3 has 13 residues. The germline CDR1 and CDR2 sequences are MNHEY and SVGAGI. Between the trimmed V and J ends, which lost 2 bases and 5 bases, there was a span of 10 bases. CDR3 coding DNA: TGTGCCAGCAGTTACACGTGGGGCCACGAGCAGTACTTC. Translation: CASSYTWGHEQYF.

This CDR3 is CASSPMDRGLNTEAFF. The CDR3 bases are TGTGCCAGCTCACCAATGGACAGGGGATTGAACACTGAAGCTTTCTTT. The rearrangement joins TRBV18 to TRBJ1-1; 9 nucleotides align to TRBD1. In germline, CDR1 is KGHSH, CDR2 LQKENI. The CDR3 runs to 16 residues. With 2 bases clipped from V and 0 bases from J, the junction kept 4 bases outside the gene matches.

The chain uses TRBV5-1 and TRBJ2-7, with 7 nucleotides matching TRBD1. The V segment lost 0 bases and the J segment 4 bases; nucleotides outside the gene matches: 4. Germline-derived CDR1 and CDR2 are SGHRS and YFSETQ. The CDR3 extends over 14 amino acids. This chain's CDR3 is CASSLEAGGYEQYF. CDR3 sequence (DNA): TGCGCCAGCAGCTTGGAGGCAGGGGGTTACGAGCAGTACTTC.

The rearrangement uses TRBV4-3 and TRBJ2-2; D gene unclear. Germline V gives CDR1 LGHNA, CDR2 YSLEER. V gave up 1 base and J gave up 0 bases, with 3 bases separating them. This CDR3 comprises 14 residues. DNA for the CDR3: TGCGCCAGCAGCCAAGGAGCGAACACCGGGGAGCTGTTTTTT. Translated: CASSQGANTGELFF.